The source of this T cell receptor beta chain is a study of shared clonotypes between healthy human individuals. Study-level points and caveats: Roughly 5% of naive CD4 clonotypes were common to a handful of donors. Owing to a small donor count, the genetic and exposure-history diversity represented was limited. Among donors, sharing of clonotypes was expected to be affected by sequencing depth.

This clone was seen a single time. Its antigen is unidentified. Repertoires were generated with immunoSEQ multiplex PCR, while TCRdb's copy carries only in-frame clones and drops some. The table records approximately 650,000 clones, roughly 95% of them present only once. Deletions cut 7 bases from V and 0 bases from J, with 16 bases between. CDR1 and CDR2 from the germline V gene are MDHEN and SYDVKM. CDR3 length equals 15 residues. Selected positively for CCR7 and CD45RO-negative, naive CD8 cells excluded terminally differentiated effector memory CD45RA+ cells. Each donor was a Caucasian adult residing in Nashville, Tennessee.

The clonotype originates from a woman aged 25 to 45 in good health. The chain recombines TRBV28 with TRBJ2-7; a weak D match, TRBD2 (5 bases). The material sequenced was naive CD8+ T cells sorted from blood. The CDR3 DNA reads as TGTGCCAGCATCTCCCGCGGGCCGAGCTCCTACGAGCAGTACTTC. This translates into CASISRGPSSYEQYF.